The clone carrying this TCR beta chain was found many times. TRAV and TRBV primers primed cDNA for both TCRalpha and TCRbeta. The PCR that amplified TCRs ran for 20 cycles, relying on a constant-region primer and a V-primer adapter. TCRdb reanalysed the reads using MiXCR and keeps one entry per CDR3 protein. The data show tens of thousands of distinct CDR3 sequences, with less than 25% seen just once and 8% to 10% held by the top ten. This entry belongs to a study of low-dose radiotherapy and immunotherapy resistance in tumors. Across the whole study: Patients were treated with intravenous nivolumab at 240 mg every two weeks and were also dosed with ipilimumab at 1 mg/kg every six weeks. Daily, from cycle 1 day 1 and for four cycles, patients took oral aspirin 300 mg. Given every two weeks, intravenous cyclophosphamide 200 mg/m2 preceded radiation and immunotherapy by one day.

V was trimmed by 3 bases and J by 3 bases, leaving 14 bases between them. Looked up from germline, CDR1 is KGHDR and CDR2 is SFDVKD. The CDR3 extends over 16 amino acids. Indicated time point: after trial treatment. Treatment here: LDRT plus nivolumab, ipilimumab, low-dose cyclophosphamide and aspirin (RACIN trial). This specimen consisted of PBMCs, obtained after low-dose radiotherapy plus immunotherapy. The source is a female donor with ovarian cancer. V is TRBV24-1 and J is TRBJ2-4, with D possibly being TRBD2 (5 bases). CDR3 protein: CATSDRPREDKNIQYF. As DNA, the CDR3 is TGTGCCACCAGTGATCGGCCGAGGGAAGACAAAAACATTCAGTACTTC.